Following are 24 T cell receptor beta chains from one sample sequenced in a study of T cells after yellow fever vaccination. TCRdb re-analysed the 5' RACE reads in MiXCR, keeping a single row per CDR3 protein. This repertoire shows 230,000 or so distinct CDR3 sequences, 6% to 8% found once; its top ten account for 1% to 1.2%. This specimen consisted of CD4+ T cells sorted from PBMCs, obtained on the day of the yellow fever booster vaccination. Source of these receptors: a man aged 25-40 years who received the YFV17D yellow fever vaccine.

This clonotype has ten or more counts. The rearrangement uses TRBV29-1 and TRBJ2-5; perhaps TRBD1 as D (6 bases). Germline V lookup: CDR1 SQVTM, CDR2 ANQGSEA. V lost 4 bases and J 1 base, leaving 7 bases between the germline ends. This CDR3 region has 12 residues. The CDR3 DNA sequence: TGCAGCGTTGGACAGGCCCAAGAGACCCAGTACTTC. As protein: CSVGQAQETQYF.

The chain carries TRBV28 and TRBJ2-7, with D perhaps TRBD1 (5 bases). This CDR3 region has 12 residues. V was trimmed by 8 bases and J by 4 bases, leaving 12 bases between them. Germline V CDR1 and CDR2: MDHEN, SYDVKM. CDR3 in DNA: TGTGCCAGCGGGCAGGGTTCTTACGAGCAGTACTTC. It translates to CASGQGSYEQYF.

The chain combines TRBV10-3 with TRBJ2-1; a weak D match, TRBD2 (6 bases). This CDR3 has 14 residues. The germline V gene encodes CDR1 ENHRY and CDR2 SYGVKD. Trimming removed 7 bases from V and 5 bases from J, with 15 bases in between. CDR3 sequence: CAITERVVDNEQFF. The CDR3 bases are TGTGCCATCACCGAGCGGGTCGTAGACAATGAGCAGTTCTTC.

This clonotype was recorded many times. In DNA, the CDR3 is TGCAGTGCTTCCGGGCCTAGCGGAACCACAGATACGCAGTATTTT. Translation gives CSASGPSGTTDTQYF. The rearrangement links TRBV20-1 to TRBJ2-3; TRBD2 matches 7 bases. CDR1 and CDR2 from the germline V gene are DFQATT and SNEGSKA (reference sequence). V was clipped by 5 bases and J by 2 bases; unmatched bases: 10. The CDR3 loop spans 15 amino acids.

This clonotype was counted ten times or more. The chain employs TRBV5-4 and TRBJ2-3, with 11 bases aligning to TRBD1. The CDR3 has 15 amino acids. From germline, CDR1 is SGHNT and CDR2 YYREEE (reference sequence). The trim removed 4 bases at V and 5 bases at J, leaving 6 bases unmatched. For the CDR3, the DNA is TGTGCCAGCAGCCTCGGGACAGGGGGTGTAGATACGCAGTATTTT. This sequence encodes CASSLGTGGVDTQYF.

About this clonotype: This may be a read error: a much more frequent sequence differs by one nucleotide. The CDR3: CSARTLAYEQYF. The CDR3, as DNA: TGCAGCGCTAGGACTTTGGCCTACGAGCAGTACTTC. The chain joins TRBV29-1 to TRBJ2-7; tentative D call: TRBD2 (5 bases). V was pared by 7 bases and J by 2 bases, with 12 bases between. The V gene's germline CDR1 is SQVTM and CDR2 ANQGSEA. The CDR3 runs 12 residues.

This clonotype was seen at least ten times. V usage is TRBV24-1 and J usage is TRBJ2-7, with TRBD1 identical over 7 bases. In germline, CDR1 is KGHDR, CDR2 SFDVKD. The CDR3 sequence is 12 residues long. The V gene end was trimmed by 6 bases and the J gene end by 5 bases; junction bases not matched to a gene: 3. The CDR3 nucleotides are TGTGCCACCAGTCGGCAGGGGGACGAGCAGTACTTC. It specifies CATSRQGDEQYF.

The chain is built from TRBV20-1 and TRBJ2-2, with D tentatively TRBD1 (6 bases). Trimming took 1 base from V and 1 from J, leaving 10 bases between them. Per germline, CDR1 DFQATT and CDR2 SNEGSKA (reference sequence). The CDR3 spans 15 residues. The CDR3 reads CSARGRQENTGELFF. CDR3 in DNA: TGCAGTGCTAGAGGACGACAGGAGAACACCGGGGAGCTGTTTTTT.

As for this clonotype: At one end the junction does not follow the germline gene, possibly because of a read error. The rearrangement joins TRBV25-1 to TRBJ2-3, with 7 bases fitting TRBD2. The CDR3 has 15 residues. CDR1 and CDR2 from the germline V gene are MGHDK and SYGVNS. CDR3 amino acids: CAGSGASGSTDTQYF. CDR3 DNA: TGTGCCGGCAGTGGGGCTAGCGGCAGCACAGATACGCAGTATTTT. The full variable domain, in which reference TRBV25-1 and TRBJ2-3 provide the parts outside the CDR3, is EADIYQTPRYLVIGTGKKITLECSQTMGHDKMYWYQQDPGMELHLIHYSYGVNSTEKGDLSSESTVSRIRTEHFPLTLESARPSHTSQYLCAGSGASGSTDTQYFGPGTRLTVL.

The table lists this clonotype with many counts. This sequence joins TRBV12-3 or TRBV12-4 and TRBJ2-3; no clear D. This CDR3 spans 17 amino acids. Trimming took 3 bases from V and 0 from J, leaving 16 bases between them. The CDR3 bases are TGTGCCAGCAGTTTGTCGGTCAGTGACTCTAGCACAGATACGCAGTATTTT. Its translation: CASSLSVSDSSTDTQYF.

This clonotype was counted only a few times. The rearrangement uses TRBV5-6 and TRBJ2-7; D remains ambiguous. The CDR3 is made up of 14 amino acids. V lost 2 bases and J lost 5, with 14 bases in between. Germline V gene lookup returns CDR1 SGHDT and CDR2 YYEEEE. The CDR3 nucleotides read TGTGCCAGCAGCTTTATCACAACACTGCACGAGCAGTACTTC. Translation gives CASSFITTLHEQYF.

This clonotype showed up just a few times. V and J are TRBV5-4 and TRBJ2-1; D not resolved. V lost 1 base to trimming and J lost 8 bases, with 7 bases between them. Germline-derived CDR1 and CDR2 are SGHNT and YYREEE (reference sequence). The CDR3 loop spans 12 amino acids. The CDR3 nucleotides read TGTGCCAGCAGCTTGAATGACTATGAGCAGTTCTTC. This gives the protein CASSLNDYEQFF. The whole variable domain, filled in from reference TRBV5-4 and TRBJ2-1, reads ETGVTQSPTHLIKTRGQQVTLRCSSQSGHNTVSWYQQALGQGPQFIFQYYREEENGRGNFPPRFSGLQFPNYSSELNVNALELDDSALYLCASSLNDYEQFFGPGTRLTVL.

This clonotype was found many times. The gene calls are TRBV10-1 and TRBJ2-5; possible D gene TRBD1, 6 bases. Germline CDR1 is WNHNN and CDR2 is SYGVQD (reference sequence). V was shortened by 3 bases and J by 4 bases, with 15 bases between the two germline ends. This CDR3 contains 15 residues. The CDR3, as DNA: TGCGCCAGCAGTGACCGACAGGCCAGGACAGAGACCCAGTACTTC. It yields the protein CASSDRQARTETQYF.

This clonotype was counted between two and nine times. This CDR3 is CASSGSPGHTRDGEKLFF. The CDR3, as DNA: TGTGCCAGCAGCGGAAGCCCGGGACACACACGGGATGGGGAAAAACTGTTTTTT. This chain links TRBV14 with TRBJ1-4; D perhaps matches TRBD1 (6 bases). Germline CDR1 reads SGHDN; CDR2 reads FVKESK. The CDR3 extends over 18 amino acids. V gave up 5 bases and J gave up 8 bases, with 27 bases separating them.

This clonotype was counted between two and nine times. This rearrangement joins TRBV28 to TRBJ2-1, with TRBD2 matching over 7 bases. The CDR3 runs to 14 residues. The J segment lost 5 bases and the V segment lost 2 bases, leaving 3 bases of the junction unmatched. CDR1 is MDHEN and CDR2 is SYDVKM in the germline V gene. Here the CDR3 DNA reads TGTGCCAGCAGTTTAAGACTAGCTCACAATGAGCAGTTCTTC. Its translation is CASSLRLAHNEQFF.

This clonotype was seen ten or more times. The rearrangement joins TRBV5-1 to TRBJ1-2, with 8 bases aligning to TRBD1. V lost 4 bases and J lost 8; bases outside the gene matches: 13. Germline CDR1 is SGHRS and CDR2 is YFSETQ. The CDR3 is 15 amino acids. The CDR3 nucleotides read TGCGCCAGCAGCAAAATAATAGAGGGGACAGGAGGCTACACCTTC. Protein sequence: CASSKIIEGTGGYTF.

The CDR3 reads CSAAQPPGYTGELFF. The CDR3 DNA reads TGCAGTGCTGCTCAACCCCCAGGATACACCGGGGAGCTGTTTTTT. V gene TRBV20-1 combines with J gene TRBJ2-2; D is undetermined. CDR1 and CDR2 from the germline V gene are DFQATT and SNEGSKA (reference sequence). The CDR3 runs 15 residues. V gave up 5 bases and J gave up 3 bases, with 16 bases separating them.

This clonotype was picked up many times. The chain carries TRBV7-2 and TRBJ2-2; TRBD2 agrees at 11 bases. Germline CDR1 reads SGHTA; CDR2 reads FQGNSA. The length of the CDR3 is 17 residues. The junction had 11 bases not matched to a gene; V was cut back by 6 bases and J by 5 bases. This CDR3 reads CASRGGLAEPRTGELFF. The CDR3, as DNA: TGTGCCAGCAGAGGGGGACTAGCGGAGCCACGGACCGGGGAGCTGTTTTTT. The whole variable domain, remainder taken from reference TRBV7-2 and TRBJ2-2, is GAGVSQSPSNKVTEKGKDVELRCDPISGHTALYWYRQSLGQGLEFLIYFQGNSAPDKSGLPSDRFSAERTGGSVSTLTIQRTQQEDSAVYLCASRGGLAEPRTGELFFGEGSRLTVL.

The V call is TRBV7-2, the J call TRBJ2-7; 9 bases fit TRBD2. The CDR3 consists of 13 residues. The germline gives CDR1 SGHTA, CDR2 FQGNSA. The J segment lost 5 bases and the V segment lost 4 bases, leaving 3 bases of the junction unmatched. This chain's CDR3 is CASSSLAGNEQYF. DNA for the CDR3: TGTGCCAGCAGCTCCCTAGCGGGAAACGAGCAGTACTTC.

This clonotype has only a few counts. The chain carries TRBV4-1 and TRBJ2-3, with D possibly being TRBD2 (6 bases). The CDR3 spans 15 residues. Germline CDR1 is MGHRA and CDR2 is YSYEKL. Trimming left V 0 bases short and J 6 bases short, with 13 bases between. The CDR3 is CASSQDPGGRDTQYF. DNA for the CDR3: TGCGCCAGCAGCCAAGATCCCGGGGGAAGGGATACGCAGTATTTT.

This rearrangement joins TRBV18 to TRBJ2-1; TRBD1 matches 9 bases. After removal of 3 bases from V and 4 bases from J, the junction contained 4 bases not matched to a gene. CDR1 is KGHSH, CDR2 LQKENI, per germline. This CDR3 contains 15 residues. CDR3 residues: CASSPRQGGYNEQFF. CDR3 nucleotides: TGTGCCAGCTCACCGCGACAGGGGGGATACAATGAGCAGTTCTTC.

This clonotype showed up just a few times. The V call is TRBV5-1, the J call TRBJ1-1; D is unresolved. The CDR3 consists of 13 residues. Deletions cut 4 bases from V and 6 bases from J, with 13 bases between. The germline V gene has CDR1 SGHRS and CDR2 YFSETQ. CDR3 in amino acids: CASSPVGVPEAFF. The CDR3 region has the DNA TGCGCCAGCAGCCCTGTGGGAGTTCCTGAAGCTTTCTTT.

This clonotype was seen a handful of times. This chain uses TRBV7-2 with TRBJ2-2, with D uncertain. This CDR3 is built from 14 residues. Germline lookup yields CDR1 SGHTA and CDR2 FQGNSA. The ends were cut back, 5 bases at V and 3 bases at J, with 10 bases in the middle. CDR3 region: CASSPTPHTGELFF. CDR3 in DNA: TGTGCCAGCAGCCCCACGCCCCACACCGGGGAGCTGTTTTTT.

At least ten counts were recorded for this clonotype. The chain links TRBV7-2 to TRBJ1-4; the match to TRBD1 covers 8 bases. V shed 4 bases, J shed 8 bases, and the junction held 9 bases outside the gene matches. The CDR3 has 15 residues. Germline lookup yields CDR1 SGHTA and CDR2 FQGNSA. The CDR3 sequence is CASSSNSGTGEKLFF. CDR3 in DNA: TGTGCCAGCAGCTCAAATTCCGGGACAGGAGAAAAACTGTTTTTT.